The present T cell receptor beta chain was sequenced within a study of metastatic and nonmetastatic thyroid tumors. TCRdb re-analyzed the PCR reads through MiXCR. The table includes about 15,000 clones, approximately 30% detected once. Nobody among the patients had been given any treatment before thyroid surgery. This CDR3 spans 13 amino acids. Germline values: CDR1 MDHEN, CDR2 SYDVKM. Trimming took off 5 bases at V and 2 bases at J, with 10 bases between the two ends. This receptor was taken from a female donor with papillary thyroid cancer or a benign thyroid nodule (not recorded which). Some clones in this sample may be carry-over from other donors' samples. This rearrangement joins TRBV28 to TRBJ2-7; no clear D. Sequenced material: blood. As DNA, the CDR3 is TGTGCCAGCAGTGACCACACACCCTACGAGCAGTACTTC. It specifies CASSDHTPYEQYF.